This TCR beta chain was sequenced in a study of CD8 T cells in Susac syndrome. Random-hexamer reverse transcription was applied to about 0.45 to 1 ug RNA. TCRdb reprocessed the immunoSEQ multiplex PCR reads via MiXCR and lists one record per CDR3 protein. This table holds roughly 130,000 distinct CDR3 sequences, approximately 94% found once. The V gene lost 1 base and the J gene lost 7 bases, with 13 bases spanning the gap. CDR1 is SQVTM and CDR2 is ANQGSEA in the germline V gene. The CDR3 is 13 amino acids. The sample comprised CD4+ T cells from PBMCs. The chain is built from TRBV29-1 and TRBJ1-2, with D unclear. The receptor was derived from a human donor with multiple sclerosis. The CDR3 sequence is CSVEVVSWGGYTF. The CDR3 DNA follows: TGCAGCGTTGAAGTGGTTTCCTGGGGTGGCTACACCTTC.